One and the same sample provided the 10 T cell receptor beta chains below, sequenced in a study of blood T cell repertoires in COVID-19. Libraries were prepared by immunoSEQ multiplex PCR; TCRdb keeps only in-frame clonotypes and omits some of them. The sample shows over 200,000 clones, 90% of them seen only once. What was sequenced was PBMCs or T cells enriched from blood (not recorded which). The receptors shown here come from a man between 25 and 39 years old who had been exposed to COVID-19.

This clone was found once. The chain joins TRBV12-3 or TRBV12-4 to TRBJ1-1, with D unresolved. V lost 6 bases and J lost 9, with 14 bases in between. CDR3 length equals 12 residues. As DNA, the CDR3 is TGTGCCAGCAGCCTACCAGGTTCCCAAGCTTTCTTT. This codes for CASSLPGSQAFF.

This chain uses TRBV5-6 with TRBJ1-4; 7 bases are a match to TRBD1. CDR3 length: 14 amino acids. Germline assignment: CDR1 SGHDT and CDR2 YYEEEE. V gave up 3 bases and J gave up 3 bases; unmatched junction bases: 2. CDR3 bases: TGTGCCAGCAGCTCTGGACAGGCTAATGAAAAACTGTTTTTT. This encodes CASSSGQANEKLFF.

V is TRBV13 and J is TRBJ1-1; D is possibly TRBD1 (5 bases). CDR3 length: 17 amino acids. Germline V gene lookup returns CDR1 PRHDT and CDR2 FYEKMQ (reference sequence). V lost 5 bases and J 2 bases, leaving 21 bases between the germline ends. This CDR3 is CASSKQEITGKNTEAFF. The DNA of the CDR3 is TGTGCCAGCAGCAAACAGGAAATCACAGGAAAAAACACTGAAGCTTTCTTT.

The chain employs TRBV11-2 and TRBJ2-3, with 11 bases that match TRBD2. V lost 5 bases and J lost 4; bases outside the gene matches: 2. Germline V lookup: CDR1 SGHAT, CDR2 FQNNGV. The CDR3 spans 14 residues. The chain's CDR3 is CASSPGLAADTQYF. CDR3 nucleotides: TGTGCCAGCAGCCCGGGACTAGCGGCAGATACGCAGTATTTT.

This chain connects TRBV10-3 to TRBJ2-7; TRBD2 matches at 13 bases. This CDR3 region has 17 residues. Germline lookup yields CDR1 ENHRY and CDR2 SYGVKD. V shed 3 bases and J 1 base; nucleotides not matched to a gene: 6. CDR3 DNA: TGTGCCATCAGTGATACTAGCGGGGGGGCCCCGTCCTACGAGCAGTACTTC. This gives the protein CAISDTSGGAPSYEQYF.

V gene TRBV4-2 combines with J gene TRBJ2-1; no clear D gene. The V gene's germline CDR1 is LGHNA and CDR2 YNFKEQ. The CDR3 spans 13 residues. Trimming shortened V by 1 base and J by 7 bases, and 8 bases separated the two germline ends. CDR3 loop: CASSQAVENEQFF. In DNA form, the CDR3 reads TGTGCCAGCAGCCAAGCGGTGGAGAATGAGCAGTTCTTC.

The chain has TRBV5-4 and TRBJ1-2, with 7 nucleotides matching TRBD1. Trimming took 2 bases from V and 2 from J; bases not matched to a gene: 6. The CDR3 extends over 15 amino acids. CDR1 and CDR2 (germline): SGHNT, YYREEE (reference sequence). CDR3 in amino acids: CASSFRDRVNYGYTF. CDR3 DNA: TGTGCCAGCAGCTTCAGGGACAGAGTCAACTATGGCTACACCTTC.

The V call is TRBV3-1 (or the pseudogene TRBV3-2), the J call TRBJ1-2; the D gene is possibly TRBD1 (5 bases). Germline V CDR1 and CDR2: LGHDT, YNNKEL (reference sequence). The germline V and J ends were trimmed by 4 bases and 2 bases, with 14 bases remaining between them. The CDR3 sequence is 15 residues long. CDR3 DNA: TGTGCCAGCAGCCCCCCTTGGGGCGTAAACTATGGCTACACCTTC. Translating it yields CASSPPWGVNYGYTF.

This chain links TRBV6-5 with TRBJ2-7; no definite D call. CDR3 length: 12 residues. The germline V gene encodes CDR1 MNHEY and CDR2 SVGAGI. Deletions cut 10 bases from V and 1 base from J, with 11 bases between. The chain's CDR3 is CATKRRSYEQYF. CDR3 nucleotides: TGTGCCACCAAACGTCGGTCCTACGAGCAGTACTTC.

Here the CDR3 reads CASSLGLVDNYGYTF. The CDR3 DNA reads TGTGCCAGCAGCTTGGGACTTGTAGACAACTATGGCTACACCTTC. The rearrangement joins TRBV5-5 to TRBJ1-2; no definite D call. Germline CDR1 reads SGHKS; CDR2 reads YYEKEE (reference sequence). The CDR3 is 15 amino acids. V gave up 0 bases and J gave up 2 bases, with 11 bases separating them.